A single sample is the source of the 7 T cell receptor beta chains below, sequenced in a study of molecular identifiers for immune sequencing clone quantification. MiXCR was run by TCRdb on the PCR reads, yielding one entry per CDR3 protein. This table has about 630,000 distinct CDR3 sequences, around 25% appearing once. Sequencing was performed on naive CD8+ T cells from blood, with Jurkat cell RNA spiked in. Subset of the sample: FACS-sorted CD8+CD4-CCR7+CD45RA+ naive T cells. The receptor set was obtained from a human donor in good health. Some libraries in this study had Jurkat cell RNA spiked in.

The J gene is TRBJ2-7, the V gene TRBV15, with 8 nucleotides matching TRBD1. The germline CDR1 and CDR2 sequences are LNHNV and YYDKDF (reference sequence). Trimming at V came to 3 bases and at J to 6 bases, leaving 7 bases not matched to a gene. The CDR3 has 14 residues. CDR3 DNA sequence: TGTGCCACCAGCAGGCAGGGGGCCCTCGGCGAGCAGTACTTC. It codes for CATSRQGALGEQYF.

The chain recombines TRBV29-1 with TRBJ2-7; 11 bases are a match to TRBD2. The CDR3 sequence is 13 residues long. After removal of 4 bases from V and 4 bases from J, the junction contained 3 bases not matched to a gene. In germline, CDR1 is SQVTM, CDR2 ANQGSEA. This CDR3 reads CSVVGLADYEQYF. As DNA, the CDR3 is TGCAGCGTTGTGGGACTAGCGGATTACGAGCAGTACTTC.

Ten or more counts support this clonotype. This chain joins TRBV2 and TRBJ1-5, with 7 bases lining up with TRBD1. The CDR3 loop spans 14 amino acids. V was pared by 6 bases and J by 7 bases, with 9 bases of the junction left unmatched. Per germline, CDR1 SNHLY and CDR2 FYNNEI. CDR3 in DNA: TGTGCCAGCAGAACTACAGGGGTCGGGCAGCCCCAGCATTTT. The encoded protein is CASRTTGVGQPQHF.

This clonotype was recorded at least ten times. The V call is TRBV29-1, the J call TRBJ1-1; the D gene is possibly TRBD1 (5 bases). V was clipped by 3 bases and J by 4 bases, with 12 bases between them. Germline loops: CDR1 SQVTM, CDR2 ANQGSEA. This CDR3 has 13 residues. Written as DNA, the CDR3 is TGCAGCGTTGAGTCAGGGAAGACCACTGAAGCTTTCTTT. Translated: CSVESGKTTEAFF.

This clonotype was recorded at least ten times. V and J are TRBV5-1 and TRBJ2-1; D remains unclear. The CDR3 is made up of 11 amino acids. Germline V gene lookup returns CDR1 SGHRS and CDR2 YFSETQ. The V and J ends lost 4 bases and 10 bases respectively, with 9 bases between them. CDR3 residues: CASSLPGEQFF. In DNA, the CDR3 is TGCGCCAGCAGCCTGCCAGGAGAGCAGTTCTTC. The variable domain in full, with the rest retrieved from reference TRBV5-1 and TRBJ2-1, is KAGVTQTPRYLIKTRGQQVTLSCSPISGHRSVSWYQQTPGQGLQFLFEYFSETQRNKGNFPGRFSGRQFSNSRSEMNVSTLELGDSALYLCASSLPGEQFFGPGTRLTVL.

This clonotype was observed at least ten times. The chain couples TRBV6-2 or TRBV6-3 to TRBJ1-5; D remains unclear. Germline values: CDR1 MNHEY, CDR2 SVGEGT. The CDR3 runs 16 residues. V was clipped by 6 bases and J by 3 bases, with 18 bases between them. The CDR3 is CASSSFRRVDNQPQHF. The CDR3 nucleotides are TGTGCCAGCAGCTCTTTTCGGAGGGTTGACAATCAGCCCCAGCATTTT.

This clonotype was seen only a few times. This sequence joins TRBV5-4 and TRBJ2-3; 12 bases fit TRBD2. V was pared by 3 bases and J by 3 bases, with 14 bases of the junction left unmatched. CDR1 and CDR2 (germline): SGHNT, YYREEE (reference sequence). The CDR3 contains 19 residues. The CDR3 nucleotides read TGTGCCAGCAGCTCCGACGACTACGGACTAGCGGGATTTACAGATACGCAGTATTTT. As protein: CASSSDDYGLAGFTDTQYF.